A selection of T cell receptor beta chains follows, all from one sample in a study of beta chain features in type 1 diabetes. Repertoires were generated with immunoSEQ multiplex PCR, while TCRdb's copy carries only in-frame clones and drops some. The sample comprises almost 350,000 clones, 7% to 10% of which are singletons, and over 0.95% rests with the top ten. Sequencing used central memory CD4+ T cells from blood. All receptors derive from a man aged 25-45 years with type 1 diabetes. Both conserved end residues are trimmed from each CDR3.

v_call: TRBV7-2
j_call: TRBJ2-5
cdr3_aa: ASSGIETQY

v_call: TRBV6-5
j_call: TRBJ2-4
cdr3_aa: ASSAREGDIQY

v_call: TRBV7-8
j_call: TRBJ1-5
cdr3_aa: ASSTVGYSNQPQH

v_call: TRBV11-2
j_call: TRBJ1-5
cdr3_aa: ASSSGTDQPQH

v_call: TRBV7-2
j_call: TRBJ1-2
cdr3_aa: ASSLGDRGLGYT

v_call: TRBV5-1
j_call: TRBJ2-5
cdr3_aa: ASSLSSFGGRETQY

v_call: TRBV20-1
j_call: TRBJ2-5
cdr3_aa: SARGSETQY

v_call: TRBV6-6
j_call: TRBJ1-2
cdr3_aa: ASSGTGNYGYT

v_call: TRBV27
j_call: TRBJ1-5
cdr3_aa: ASSLSEQEGQPQH

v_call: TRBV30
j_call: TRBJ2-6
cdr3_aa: AWSPMTNSGANVLT

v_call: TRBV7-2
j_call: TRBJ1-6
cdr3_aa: ASSPSSGVSVSPLH

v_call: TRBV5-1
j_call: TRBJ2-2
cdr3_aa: ASRYQANTGELF

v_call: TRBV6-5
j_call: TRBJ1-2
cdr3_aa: ASKEMNYGYT

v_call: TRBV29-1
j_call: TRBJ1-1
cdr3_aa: SVENHQAAEAF

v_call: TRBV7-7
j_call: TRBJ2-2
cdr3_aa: ASSRDFNTGELF

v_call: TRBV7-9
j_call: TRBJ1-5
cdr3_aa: ASSSYTLDQPQH

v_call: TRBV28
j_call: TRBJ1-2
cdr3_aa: ASNGRNYGYT

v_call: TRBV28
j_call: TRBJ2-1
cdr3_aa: ASSSQWGSSYNEQF

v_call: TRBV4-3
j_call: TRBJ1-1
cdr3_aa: ASMRQMNTEAF

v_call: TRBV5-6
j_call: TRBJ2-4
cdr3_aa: ASSTSGLQNIQY